What follows is one T cell receptor beta chain and its context. This clone's antigen is unknown. For CDR1 and CDR2, the germline V gene (reference sequence) lists LNHNV and YYDKDF. The CDR3 spans 13 residues, from the cysteine through the phenylalanine. No DNA accompanies this entry. From each donor, an approximately 2.5 ml peripheral blood sample was collected into PAXgene tubes and stored at -80 degrees C. Without T cell sorting, total RNA was isolated from whole blood using the PAXgene blood miRNA kit on an automated QIAcube. Deep TCRalpha and TCRbeta repertoire profiling with unique molecular barcoding was performed on peripheral blood of monozygotic twin pairs concordant or discordant for inflammatory bowel disease. Smoking habits were recorded for all twin pairs, with individuals classified as current, former or never smokers. This sample was included in a study of monozygotic twins with inflammatory bowel disease (dated by TCRdb to the late 2010s). In the study overall: The full study comprised around 28 monozygotic twin pairs: nine German pairs (four IBD-concordant, five IBD-discordant) and 19 IBD-discordant Danish pairs. Each individual had, on average, about 151 000 unique TCRalpha sequences and 181 000 unique TCRbeta sequences available for analysis. The search for disease-associated traits relied mainly on comparing, within discordant pairs, IBD patients with their genetically identical healthy co-twins. Results and caveats for the whole study, not just this receptor: IBD patients had lower TCRbeta repertoire diversity, measured by the inverse Simpson index, than their healthy co-twins. No difference in repertoire similarity was observed between concordant and discordant twins, possibly owing to limited statistical power. Distinction between different T cell subtypes could not be achieved in the analysis. Background noise and inter-individual variability may have been introduced into the repertoires by the differing immunosuppressive treatments among patients. The results gave no support for a single strong signal or clonotype linked to IBD. Compared with healthy twins, IBD patients shared fewer clonotypes with other individuals, and the difference was most pronounced in patients with signs of disease activity.

Libraries were built with 5' RACE. For each TCR library, 3,000 to 4,000 ng of total RNA was used. For each sample, cDNA synthesis with SMARTScribe reverse transcriptase was split into eight separate reactions. During cDNA synthesis, unique molecular identifiers containing a 6-nucleotide sample barcode were introduced by template switching. Two nested PCRs of about 15 and 9 cycles amplified the TCRalpha and TCRbeta cDNA, and bead purification followed each PCR. Before amplification, the cDNA was treated with uracil DNA-glycosylase and purified using the QIAquick PCR purification kit. In the second PCR, Illumina TruSeq-compatible adapters and sample-specific barcodes were added. TapeStation and Qubit were used to check library quality and concentration, and about 5 ng of each library was pooled. Sequencing of pooled libraries was carried out on an Illumina HiSeq2500 single-index Rapid Run using 2 x 100 bp reads and custom sequencing primers. Under the source paper's analysis protocol: PCR and sequencing errors were corrected by UMI-based consensus assembly using MiGEC version 1.2.6. MiXCR version 2.1.1 handled V(D)J alignment, clonotype assembly and CDR3 extraction. Gene usage, clonotype sharing and MAIT/NKT TCR abundance were normalised by analysing the top 1000, 10 000 and 20 000 clonotypes per sample. After downsampling to 27 000 UMIs, diversity was calculated as the inverse Simpson index using the vegan R package. Paired Mann-Whitney U tests were applied to discordant twin pairs, with Benjamini-Hochberg correction for multiple testing. One entry per CDR3 protein sequence results from the TCRdb reprocessing of the reads, with DNA left out. The V and J calls follow TCRdb's processing rather than the paper's. The record for this sample contains about 110,000 distinct CDR3 sequences. The top ten clonotypes cover under 15% of the sample.

The rearrangement combines TRBV15 with TRBJ2-3. Sample: blood. The origin of this receptor is a human donor with ulcerative colitis or Crohn's disease, or a healthy co-twin of an affected twin (not recorded which). The CDR3 sequence is CATSRDTTDTQYF.